The 23 T cell receptor beta chains given below trace back to one sample, sequenced in a study of early stage breast cancer tumors. Profiling relied on immunoSEQ multiplex PCR, and the TCRdb table lists in-frame clones only, not all of them. There are 51,000 or so clones in the sample; approximately 83% occur only once, and about 1.4% lies in the top ten. The material sequenced was blood. The receptors were gathered from a person aged 50 to 59 with breast cancer.

The chain carries TRBV5-6 and TRBJ2-1; D possibly corresponds to TRBD1 (6 bases). Germline V gene data show CDR1 as SGHDT and CDR2 as YYEEEE. V dropped 3 bases and J dropped 15 bases, with 16 bases sitting between them. The CDR3 contains 12 residues. The CDR3 reads CASSSTGPWWFF. CDR3 coding DNA: TGTGCCAGCAGCTCTACAGGGCCATGGTGGTTCTTC.

This clone was seen a handful of times. The J gene is TRBJ1-3, the V gene TRBV6-5; D is possibly TRBD1 (5 bases). CDR1 and CDR2 from the germline V gene are MNHEY and SVGAGI. V gave up 5 bases and J gave up 0 bases, with 8 bases separating them. There are 14 residues in the CDR3. CDR3 loop: CASSPGHSGNTIYF. The CDR3, as DNA: TGTGCCAGCAGTCCCGGACACTCTGGAAACACCATATATTTT.

The J gene is TRBJ2-5, the V gene TRBV7-2; TRBD2 might be the D (6 bases). V lost 1 base and J lost 4, with 10 bases in between. CDR1 is SGHTA, CDR2 FQGNSA, per germline. The CDR3 has 14 residues. The CDR3 loop is CASSLGRGRETQYF. The CDR3 DNA is TGTGCCAGCAGCTTAGGGCGGGGAAGAGAGACCCAGTACTTC. Drawing the rest from reference TRBV7-2 and TRBJ2-5, the complete variable domain is GAGVSQSPSNKVTEKGKDVELRCDPISGHTALYWYRQSLGQGLEFLIYFQGNSAPDKSGLPSDRFSAERTGGSVSTLTIQRTQQEDSAVYLCASSLGRGRETQYFGPGTRLLVL.

The CDR3 DNA follows: TGTGCCAGCTCTCTCCAGGGGGGAATGAACACTGAAGCTTTCTTT. Translated, it gives CASSLQGGMNTEAFF. V usage is TRBV18 and J usage is TRBJ1-1, with 7 bases matching TRBD1. The CDR3 spans 15 residues. CDR1 is KGHSH and CDR2 is LQKENI in the germline V gene. V lost 6 bases to trimming and J lost 0 bases; unmatched junction nucleotides: 7.

The V gene is TRBV19, the J gene TRBJ1-2; TRBD1 agrees at 7 bases. There are 14 residues in the CDR3. Germline CDR1 and CDR2: LNHDA and SQIVND (reference sequence). V lost 3 bases, J lost 4 bases, and 5 bases stayed unmatched. The CDR3, as DNA: TGTGCCAGTAGTATCGACAGGGATGGCTATGGCTACACCTTC. Protein: CASSIDRDGYGYTF.

The CDR3 sequence is CASSPQGFGETQYF. The CDR3 region has the DNA TGTGCCAGCTCACCCCAGGGCTTTGGAGAGACCCAGTACTTC. This sequence joins TRBV18 and TRBJ2-5; D perhaps matches TRBD1 (5 bases). Trimming took off 3 bases at V and 4 bases at J, with 12 bases between the two ends. Germline loops: CDR1 KGHSH, CDR2 LQKENI. The CDR3 covers 14 residues. Using reference TRBV18 and TRBJ2-5 for the parts outside the CDR3, the full variable domain is NAGVMQNPRHLVRRRGQEARLRCSPMKGHSHVYWYRQLPEEGLKFMVYLQKENIIDESGMPKERFSAEFPKEGPSILRIQQVVRGDSAAYFCASSPQGFGETQYFGPGTRLLVL.

This clone has a single count. The chain couples TRBV10-3 to TRBJ2-3; 8 positions match TRBD2. Germline CDR1 ENHRY, CDR2 SYGVKD. The trim removed 10 bases at V and 5 bases at J, leaving 14 bases unmatched. CDR3 length equals 15 residues. In nucleotides, the CDR3 is TGTGCCACCTCGGGGACCGGGAGGGCTTTAGATACGCAGTATTTT. It specifies CATSGTGRALDTQYF.

The chain links TRBV19 to TRBJ1-4; D possibly corresponds to TRBD1 (6 bases). The germline CDR1 and CDR2 sequences are LNHDA and SQIVND (reference sequence). The V end lost 7 bases, the J end lost 7 bases, and 13 bases lay between the germline ends. There are 13 residues in the CDR3. The CDR3 here is CASKGGFLEKLFF. Written as DNA, the CDR3 is TGTGCCAGTAAGGGGGGCTTTCTTGAAAAACTGTTTTTT.

The chain is built from TRBV12-2 and TRBJ2-3. TRBV12-2 is shown as a pseudogene. The CDR3 is 15 residues long. The CDR3 region is CASRSRQGNWDTQYF. The DNA of the CDR3 is TGTGCAAGTCGCTCTAGGCAAGGGAATTGGGATACGCAGTATTTT.

This CDR3 reads CASSLSGSPGGNEQFF. The CDR3 coding sequence is TGTGCCAGCAGCTTATCAGGATCTCCGGGCGGGAATGAGCAGTTCTTC. The V call is TRBV7-9, the J call TRBJ2-1; the D gene is possibly TRBD2 (5 bases). From germline, CDR1 is SEHNR and CDR2 FQNEAQ (reference sequence). The ends were cut back, 2 bases at V and 7 bases at J, with 18 bases in the middle. CDR3 size: 16 residues.

The chain combines TRBV6-1 with TRBJ1-1, with TRBD1 as a possible D gene (6 bases). CDR1 is MNHNS and CDR2 is SASEGT in the germline V gene. The CDR3 runs to 14 residues. The V end was cut by 5 bases, the J end by 6 bases, with 16 bases between. CDR3 protein: CASSSWGPNAEAFF. In nucleotides, the CDR3 is TGTGCCAGCAGTTCTTGGGGGCCCAACGCTGAAGCTTTCTTT.

This chain joins TRBV7-2 and TRBJ1-2; the D is unclear. The CDR3 totals 14 residues. Germline CDR1 is SGHTA and CDR2 is FQGNSA. V lost 5 bases, J lost 0 bases, and 10 bases lay in between. The DNA of the CDR3 is TGTGCCAGCAGCCGAATCGTCACTAACTATGGCTACACCTTC. Protein product: CASSRIVTNYGYTF.

The rearrangement joins TRBV6-5 to TRBJ2-1; D is uncertain. Trimming left V 0 bases short and J 9 bases short, with 15 bases between. Germline-derived CDR1 and CDR2 are MNHEY and SVGAGI. The CDR3 spans 15 residues. CDR3 protein: CASSYSSDGAGEQFF. The CDR3 DNA reads as TGTGCCAGCAGTTACTCGTCGGACGGAGCCGGTGAGCAGTTCTTC.

The chain combines TRBV4-3 with TRBJ2-5, with D tentatively TRBD1 (5 bases). Germline CDR1 and CDR2: LGHNA and YSLEER. Trimming took off 0 bases at V and 5 bases at J, with 13 bases between the two ends. CDR3 length: 15 residues. CDR3 DNA: TGCGCCAGCAGCCAAGAGGGGCAGGGATGGGAGACCCAGTACTTC. Its protein is CASSQEGQGWETQYF.

The chain employs TRBV6-5 and TRBJ2-7; 7 positions match TRBD1. CDR3 size: 14 residues. Unmatched junction bases numbered 6, after V lost 4 bases and J lost 3 bases. CDR1 and CDR2 from the germline V gene are MNHEY and SVGAGI. CDR3 sequence (DNA): TGTGCCAGCAGTTCCCAGGGGGATGGCTACGAGCAGTACTTC. It codes for CASSSQGDGYEQYF.

The chain employs TRBV19 and TRBJ2-3; 13 nucleotides align to TRBD2. Per germline, CDR1 LNHDA and CDR2 SQIVND (reference sequence). The CDR3 contains 16 residues. With 3 bases clipped from V and 1 base from J, the junction kept 1 base outside the gene matches. CDR3 sequence: CASSIGLAGGTDTQYF. The CDR3 bases are TGTGCCAGTAGTATCGGACTAGCGGGGGGCACAGATACGCAGTATTTT.

The chain uses TRBV27 and TRBJ2-7; TRBD2 aligns across 10 bases. The trim removed 8 bases at V and 7 bases at J, leaving 11 bases unmatched. CDR3 length: 14 amino acids. CDR1 MNHEY and CDR2 SMNVEV come from the germline V gene (reference sequence). DNA of the CDR3: TGTGCCAGCCGTCTAGCGGGGGCCTCGCGGGAGCAGTACTTC. Translated, it gives CASRLAGASREQYF.

This clone was found a few times. The chain couples TRBV12-5 to TRBJ2-7, with D uncertain. Germline loops: CDR1 LGHNT, CDR2 FRNRAP. CDR3 size: 12 residues. V was clipped by 0 bases and J by 2 bases, with 2 bases between them. The CDR3 DNA sequence: TGTGCTAGTGGTTTGGTGACCTACGAGCAGTACTTC. Translating gives CASGLVTYEQYF.

The rearrangement uses TRBV6-1 and TRBJ1-5; the D is unclear. With 4 bases removed from V and 7 bases from J, the gap between germline ends came to 14 bases. CDR1 and CDR2 (germline): MNHNS, SASEGT. This CDR3 has 14 residues. CDR3 amino acids: CASSVTDSYQPQHF. The CDR3 DNA sequence: TGTGCCAGCAGTGTCACAGATTCTTACCAGCCCCAGCATTTT.

DNA for the CDR3: TGTGCCTGGAGTCCCAGGGACAGCAATCAGCCCCAGCATTTT. Amino acid sequence: CAWSPRDSNQPQHF. The chain joins TRBV30 to TRBJ1-5, with a weak D call TRBD1 (5 bases). The ends were cut back, 2 bases at V and 1 base at J, with 9 bases in the middle. CDR1 is GTSNPN, CDR2 SVGIG, per germline (reference sequence). This CDR3 spans 14 amino acids.

The chain has TRBV9 and TRBJ2-1, with D perhaps TRBD2 (6 bases). CDR1 is SGDLS, CDR2 YYNGEE, per germline. The CDR3 has 14 amino acids. Between the trimmed V and J ends, which lost 4 bases and 0 bases, there was a span of 8 bases. This chain's CDR3 is CASSRAGSYNEQFF. The CDR3 region has the DNA TGTGCCAGCAGCCGAGCGGGCTCCTACAATGAGCAGTTCTTC.

The genes are TRBV5-4 and TRBJ2-6, with 9 bases matching TRBD1. The CDR3 runs 17 residues. Trimming removed 5 bases from V and 4 bases from J; junction bases left unmatched: 10. Germline loops: CDR1 SGHNT, CDR2 YYREEE (reference sequence). Here the CDR3 reads CASRPGTGKTGANVLTF. The DNA of the CDR3 is TGTGCCAGCAGACCCGGGACAGGGAAAACCGGGGCCAACGTCCTGACTTTC.

CDR3 sequence (DNA): TGTGCCAGCAGTGACCAACAGGTCCTTGAAGACACTGAAGCTTTCTTT. Translated, it gives CASSDQQVLEDTEAFF. This sequence joins TRBV2 and TRBJ1-1, with D perhaps matching TRBD1 (5 bases). CDR3 size: 16 residues. Germline V lookup: CDR1 SNHLY, CDR2 FYNNEI. V lost 3 bases to trimming and J lost 3 bases, with 17 bases between them.